This TCR beta chain was identified in a study of shared clonotypes between healthy human individuals. A deep-level run was used for the assay. Assay: immunoSEQ multiplex PCR; the TCRdb copy retains only in-frame clones and omits some. In the table there are about 1 million clones, about 77% of which are singletons. All donors were Caucasian adults living in Nashville, Tennessee. The study separated CD4+ cells into CD45RA+ naive and CD45RA-negative memory subsets. A single count supports this clone. The CDR3 length is 12 residues. Germline V CDR1 and CDR2: SNHLY, FYNNEI. With 6 bases removed from V and 10 bases from J, the gap between germline ends came to 15 bases.

Specimen: memory CD4+ T cells sorted from blood. Stated subset: CD45RA-negative fraction. The chain has TRBV2 and TRBJ1-1; D ambiguous. This clonotype originated in a man between 18 and 29 years old in good health. This chain's CDR3 is CASRMGSSGAFF. The CDR3, as DNA: TGTGCCAGCAGGATGGGGTCCTCGGGAGCTTTCTTT. Together with reference TRBV2 and TRBJ1-1, the CDR3 gives the full variable domain: EPEVTQTPSHQVTQMGQEVILRCVPISNHLYFYWYRQILGQKVEFLVSFYNNEISEKSEIFDDQFSVERPDGSNFTLKIRSTKLEDSAMYFCASRMGSSGAFFGQGTRLTVV.